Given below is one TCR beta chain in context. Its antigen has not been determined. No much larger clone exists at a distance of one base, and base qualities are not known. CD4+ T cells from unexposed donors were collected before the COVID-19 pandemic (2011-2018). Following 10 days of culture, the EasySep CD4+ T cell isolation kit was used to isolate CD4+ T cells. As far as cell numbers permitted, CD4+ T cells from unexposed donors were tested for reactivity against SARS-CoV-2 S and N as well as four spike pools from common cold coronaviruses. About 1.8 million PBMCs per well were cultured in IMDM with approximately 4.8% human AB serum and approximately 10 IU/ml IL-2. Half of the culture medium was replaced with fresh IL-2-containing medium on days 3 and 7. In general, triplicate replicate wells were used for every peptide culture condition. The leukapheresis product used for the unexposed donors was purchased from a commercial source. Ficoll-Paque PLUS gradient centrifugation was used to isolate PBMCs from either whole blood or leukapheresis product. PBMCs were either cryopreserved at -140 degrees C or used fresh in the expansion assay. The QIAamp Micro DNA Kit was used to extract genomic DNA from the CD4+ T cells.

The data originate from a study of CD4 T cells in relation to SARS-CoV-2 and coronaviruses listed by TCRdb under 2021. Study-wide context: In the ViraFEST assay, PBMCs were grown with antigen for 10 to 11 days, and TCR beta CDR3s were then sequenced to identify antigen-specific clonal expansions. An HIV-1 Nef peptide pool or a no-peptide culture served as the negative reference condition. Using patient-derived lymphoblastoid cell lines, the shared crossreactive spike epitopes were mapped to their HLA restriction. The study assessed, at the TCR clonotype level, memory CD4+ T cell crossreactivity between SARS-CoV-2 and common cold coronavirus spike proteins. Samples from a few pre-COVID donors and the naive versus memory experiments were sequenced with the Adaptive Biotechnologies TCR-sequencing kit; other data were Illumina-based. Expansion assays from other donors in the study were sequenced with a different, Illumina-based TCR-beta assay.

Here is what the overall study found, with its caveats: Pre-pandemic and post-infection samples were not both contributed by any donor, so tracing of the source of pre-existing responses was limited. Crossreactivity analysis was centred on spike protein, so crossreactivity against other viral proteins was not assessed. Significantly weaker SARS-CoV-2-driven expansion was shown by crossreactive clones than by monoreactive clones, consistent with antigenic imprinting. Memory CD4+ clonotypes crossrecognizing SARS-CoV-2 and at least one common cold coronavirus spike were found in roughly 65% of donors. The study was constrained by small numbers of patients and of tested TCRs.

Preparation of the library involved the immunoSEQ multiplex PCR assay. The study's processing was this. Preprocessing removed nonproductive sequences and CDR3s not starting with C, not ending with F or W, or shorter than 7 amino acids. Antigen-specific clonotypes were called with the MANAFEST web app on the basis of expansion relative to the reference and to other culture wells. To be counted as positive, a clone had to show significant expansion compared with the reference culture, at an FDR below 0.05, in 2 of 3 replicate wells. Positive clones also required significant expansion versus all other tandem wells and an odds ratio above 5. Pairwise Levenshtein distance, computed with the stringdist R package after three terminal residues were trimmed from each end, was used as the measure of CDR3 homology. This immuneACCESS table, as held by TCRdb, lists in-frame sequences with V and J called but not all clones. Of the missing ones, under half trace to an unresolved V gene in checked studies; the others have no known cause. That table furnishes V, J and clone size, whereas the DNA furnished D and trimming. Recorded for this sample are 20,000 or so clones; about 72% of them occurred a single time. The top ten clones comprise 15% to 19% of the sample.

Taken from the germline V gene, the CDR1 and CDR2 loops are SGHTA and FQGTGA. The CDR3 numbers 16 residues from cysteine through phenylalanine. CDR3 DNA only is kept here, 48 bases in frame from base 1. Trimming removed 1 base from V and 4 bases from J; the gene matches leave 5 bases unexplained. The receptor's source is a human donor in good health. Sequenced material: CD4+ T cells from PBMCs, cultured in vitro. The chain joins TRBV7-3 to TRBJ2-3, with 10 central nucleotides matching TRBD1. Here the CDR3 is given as CASSLKWDRGSDTQYF. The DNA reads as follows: TGTGCCAGCAGCTTAAAGTGGGACAGGGGATCAGATACGCAGTATTTT. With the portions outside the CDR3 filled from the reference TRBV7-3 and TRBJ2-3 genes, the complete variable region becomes GAGVSQTPSNKVTEKGKYVELRCDPISGHTALYWYRQSLGQGPEFLIYFQGTGAADDSGLPNDRFFAVRPEGSVSTLKIQRTERGDSAVYLCASSLKWDRGSDTQYFGPGTRLTVL.